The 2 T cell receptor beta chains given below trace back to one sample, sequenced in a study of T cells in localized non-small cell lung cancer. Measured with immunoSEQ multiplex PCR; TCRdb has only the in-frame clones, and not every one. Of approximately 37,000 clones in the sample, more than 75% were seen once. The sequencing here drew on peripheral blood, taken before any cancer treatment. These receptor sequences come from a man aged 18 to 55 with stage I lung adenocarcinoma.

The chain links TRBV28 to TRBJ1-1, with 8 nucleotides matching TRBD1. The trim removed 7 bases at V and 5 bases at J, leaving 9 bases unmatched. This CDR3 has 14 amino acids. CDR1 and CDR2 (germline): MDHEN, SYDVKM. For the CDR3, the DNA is TGTGCCAGCAAGACAGGGGAGGTGAGGACTGAAGCTTTCTTT. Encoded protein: CASKTGEVRTEAFF.

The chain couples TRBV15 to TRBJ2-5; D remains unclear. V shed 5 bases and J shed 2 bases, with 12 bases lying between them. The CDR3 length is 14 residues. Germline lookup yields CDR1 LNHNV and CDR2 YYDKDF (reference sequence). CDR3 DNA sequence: TGTGCCACCAGCCCCGGACGGATTCAAGAGACCCAGTACTTC. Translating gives CATSPGRIQETQYF.